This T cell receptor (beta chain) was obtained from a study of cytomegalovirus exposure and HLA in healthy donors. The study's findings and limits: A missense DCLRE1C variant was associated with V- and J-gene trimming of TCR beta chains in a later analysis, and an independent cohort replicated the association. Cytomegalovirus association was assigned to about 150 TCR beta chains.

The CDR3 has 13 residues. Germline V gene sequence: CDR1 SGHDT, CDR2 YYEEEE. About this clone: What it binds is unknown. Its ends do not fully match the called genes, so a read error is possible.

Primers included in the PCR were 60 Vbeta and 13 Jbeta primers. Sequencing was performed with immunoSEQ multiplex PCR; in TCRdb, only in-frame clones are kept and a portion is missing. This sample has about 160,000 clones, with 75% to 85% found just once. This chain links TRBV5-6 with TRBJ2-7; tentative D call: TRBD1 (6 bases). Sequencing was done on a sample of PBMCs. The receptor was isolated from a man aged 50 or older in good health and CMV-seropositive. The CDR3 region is CASSLDRTRLPDF. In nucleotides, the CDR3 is TGTGCCAGCAGCCTTGACAGGACACGGCTTCCGGACTTC.